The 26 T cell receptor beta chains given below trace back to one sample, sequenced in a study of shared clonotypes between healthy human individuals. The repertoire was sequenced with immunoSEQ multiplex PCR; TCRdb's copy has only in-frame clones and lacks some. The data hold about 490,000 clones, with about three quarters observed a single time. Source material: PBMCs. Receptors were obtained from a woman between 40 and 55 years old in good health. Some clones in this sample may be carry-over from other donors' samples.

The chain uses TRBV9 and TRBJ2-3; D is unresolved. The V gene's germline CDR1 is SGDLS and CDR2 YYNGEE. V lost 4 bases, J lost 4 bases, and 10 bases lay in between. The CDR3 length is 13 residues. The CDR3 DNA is TGTGCCAGCAGCCCCAGCCACCCAGATACGCAGTATTTT. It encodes CASSPSHPDTQYF.

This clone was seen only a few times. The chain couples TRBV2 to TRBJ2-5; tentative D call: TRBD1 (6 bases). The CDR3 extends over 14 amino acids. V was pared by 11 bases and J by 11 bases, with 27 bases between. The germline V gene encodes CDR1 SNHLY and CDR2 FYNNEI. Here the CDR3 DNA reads TGTGCCTGCCTTAGATCAGACAGGCCGTTGGAGCAGTACTTC. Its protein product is CACLRSDRPLEQYF.

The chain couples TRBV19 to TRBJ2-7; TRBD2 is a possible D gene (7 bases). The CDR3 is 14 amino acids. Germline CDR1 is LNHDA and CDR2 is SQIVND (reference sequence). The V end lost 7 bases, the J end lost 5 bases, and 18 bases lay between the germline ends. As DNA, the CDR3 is TGTGCCAGTAATGGTCGGGGGGCTTCGGACGAGCAGTACTTC. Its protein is CASNGRGASDEQYF.

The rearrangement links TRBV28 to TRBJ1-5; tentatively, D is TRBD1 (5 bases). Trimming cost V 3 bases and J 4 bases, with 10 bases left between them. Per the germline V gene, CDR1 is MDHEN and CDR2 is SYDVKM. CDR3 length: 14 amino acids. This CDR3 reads CASSFGAGNQPQHF. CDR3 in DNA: TGTGCCAGCAGTTTTGGGGCAGGGAATCAGCCCCAGCATTTT.

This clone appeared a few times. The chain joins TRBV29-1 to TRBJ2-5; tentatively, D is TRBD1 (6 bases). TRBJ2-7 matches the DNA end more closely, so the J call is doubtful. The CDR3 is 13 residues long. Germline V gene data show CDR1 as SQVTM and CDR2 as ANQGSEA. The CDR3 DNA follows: TGCAGCGCCAAGAGAACAGGGTCCTACGAGCAGTACTTC. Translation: CSAKRTGSYEQYF.

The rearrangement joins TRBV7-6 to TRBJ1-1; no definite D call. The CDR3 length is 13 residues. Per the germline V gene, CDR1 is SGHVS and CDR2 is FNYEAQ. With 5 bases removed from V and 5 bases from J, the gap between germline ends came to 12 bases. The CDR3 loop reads CASSIDPGTEAFF. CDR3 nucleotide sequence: TGTGCCAGCAGCATTGACCCTGGAACTGAAGCTTTCTTT. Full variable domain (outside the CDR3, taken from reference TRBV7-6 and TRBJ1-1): GAGVSQSPRYKVTKRGQDVALRCDPISGHVSLYWYRQALGQGPEFLTYFNYEAQQDKSGLPNDRFSAERPEGSISTLTIQRTEQRDSAMYRCASSIDPGTEAFFGQGTRLTVV.

In DNA, the CDR3 is TGTGCCAGTAGTTGGGACAGGGGGACTAACTATGGCTACACCTTC. Its protein is CASSWDRGTNYGYTF. The rearrangement links TRBV19 to TRBJ1-2; TRBD1 matches at 11 bases. Germline-derived CDR1 and CDR2 are LNHDA and SQIVND (reference sequence). CDR3 length: 15 amino acids. Trimming cost V 5 bases and J 0 bases; bases outside gene matches: 2. The entire variable domain, with the rest obtained from reference TRBV19 and TRBJ1-2, is as follows: DGGITQSPKYLFRKEGQNVTLSCEQNLNHDAMYWYRQDPGQGLRLIYYSQIVNDFQKGDIAEGYSVSREKKESFPLTVTSAQKNPTAFYLCASSWDRGTNYGYTFGSGTRLTVV.

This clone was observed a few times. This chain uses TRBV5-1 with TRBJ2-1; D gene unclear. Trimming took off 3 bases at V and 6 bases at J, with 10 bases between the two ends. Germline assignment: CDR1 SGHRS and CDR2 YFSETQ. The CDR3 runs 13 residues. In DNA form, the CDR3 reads TGCGCCAGCAGCTCGGACCCGTCCAATGAGCAGTTCTTC. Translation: CASSSDPSNEQFF.

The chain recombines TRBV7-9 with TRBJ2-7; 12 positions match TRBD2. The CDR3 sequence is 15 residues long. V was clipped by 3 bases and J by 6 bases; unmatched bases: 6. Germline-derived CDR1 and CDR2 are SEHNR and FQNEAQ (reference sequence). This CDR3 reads CASSFRTSGNGEQYF. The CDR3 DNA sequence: TGTGCCAGCAGCTTCCGGACTAGCGGGAACGGCGAGCAGTACTTC.

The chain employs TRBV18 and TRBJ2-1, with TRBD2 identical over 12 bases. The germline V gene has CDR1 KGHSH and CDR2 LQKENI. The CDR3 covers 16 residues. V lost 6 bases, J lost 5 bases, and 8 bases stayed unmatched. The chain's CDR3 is CASSHPGLAGNNEQFF. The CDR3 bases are TGTGCCAGCTCTCATCCAGGACTAGCGGGAAACAATGAGCAGTTCTTC.

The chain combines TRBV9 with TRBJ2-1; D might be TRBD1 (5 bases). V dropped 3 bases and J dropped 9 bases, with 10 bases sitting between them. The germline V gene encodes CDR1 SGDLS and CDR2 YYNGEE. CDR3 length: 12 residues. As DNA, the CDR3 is TGTGCCAGCAGCGAGGGGATGAGTGAGCAGTTCTTC. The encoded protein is CASSEGMSEQFF.

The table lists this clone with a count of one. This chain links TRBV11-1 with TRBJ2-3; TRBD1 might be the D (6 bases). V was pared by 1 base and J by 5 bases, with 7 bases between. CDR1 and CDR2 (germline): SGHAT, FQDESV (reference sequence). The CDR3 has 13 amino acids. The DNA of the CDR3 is TGTGCCAGCAGCTTAGACAGGGAAGATACGCAGTATTTT. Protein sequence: CASSLDREDTQYF.

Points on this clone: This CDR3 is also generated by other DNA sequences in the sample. CDR3 bases: TGCAGCGTGGGGGGCACCCCCTACGAGCAGTACTTC. Its protein is CSVGGTPYEQYF. V and J are TRBV29-1 and TRBJ2-7; D possibly matches TRBD1 or TRBD2 (6 bases each). This CDR3 comprises 12 residues. Germline V gene lookup returns CDR1 SQVTM and CDR2 ANQGSEA. The ends were cut back, 6 bases at V and 2 bases at J, with 11 bases in the middle.

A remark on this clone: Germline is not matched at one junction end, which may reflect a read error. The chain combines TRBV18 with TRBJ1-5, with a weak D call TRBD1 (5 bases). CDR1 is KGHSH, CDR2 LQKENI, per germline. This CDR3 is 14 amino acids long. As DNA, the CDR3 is TGTGCCAGCTCACAGGGACCTAGCAATCAGCCCCAGCGTTTT. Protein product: CASSQGPSNQPQRF.

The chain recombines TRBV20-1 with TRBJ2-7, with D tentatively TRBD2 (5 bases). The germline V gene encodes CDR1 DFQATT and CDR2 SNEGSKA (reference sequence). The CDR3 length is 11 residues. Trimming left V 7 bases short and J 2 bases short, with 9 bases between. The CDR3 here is CSVPAAYEQYF. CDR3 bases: TGCAGTGTCCCAGCGGCCTACGAGCAGTACTTC.

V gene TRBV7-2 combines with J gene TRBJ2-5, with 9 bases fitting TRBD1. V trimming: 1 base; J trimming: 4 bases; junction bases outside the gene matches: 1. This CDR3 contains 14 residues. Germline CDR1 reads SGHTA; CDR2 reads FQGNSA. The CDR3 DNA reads TGTGCCAGCAGCTTAGACAGGGGGCTAGAGACCCAGTACTTC. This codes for CASSLDRGLETQYF.

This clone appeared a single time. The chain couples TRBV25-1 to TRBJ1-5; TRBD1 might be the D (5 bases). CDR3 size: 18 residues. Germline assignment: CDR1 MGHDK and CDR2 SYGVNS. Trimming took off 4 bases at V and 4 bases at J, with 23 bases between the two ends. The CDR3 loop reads CASSGRPGKEDGNQPQHF. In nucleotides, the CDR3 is TGTGCCAGCAGTGGCCGTCCAGGGAAGGAGGATGGAAATCAGCCCCAGCATTTT.

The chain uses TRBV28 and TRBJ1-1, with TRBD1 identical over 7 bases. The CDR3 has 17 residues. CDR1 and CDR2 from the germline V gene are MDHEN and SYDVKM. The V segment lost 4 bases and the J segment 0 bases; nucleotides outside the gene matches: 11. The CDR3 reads CASSSPGQAFMNTEAFF. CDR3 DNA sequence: TGTGCCAGCAGTTCACCAGGACAGGCCTTTATGAACACTGAAGCTTTCTTT.

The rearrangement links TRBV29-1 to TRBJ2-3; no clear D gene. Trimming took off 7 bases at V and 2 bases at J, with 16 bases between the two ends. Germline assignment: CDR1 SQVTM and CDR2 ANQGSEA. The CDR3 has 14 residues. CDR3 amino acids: CSAAGYLVTDTQYF. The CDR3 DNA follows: TGCAGCGCCGCAGGCTACCTGGTCACAGATACGCAGTATTTT.

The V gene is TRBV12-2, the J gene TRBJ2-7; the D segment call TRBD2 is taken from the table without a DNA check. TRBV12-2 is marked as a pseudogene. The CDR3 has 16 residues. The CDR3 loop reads CASRLATSGGSYEQYF. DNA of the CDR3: TGTGCAAGTCGCTTAGCAACTAGCGGGGGATCCTACGAGCAGTACTTC.

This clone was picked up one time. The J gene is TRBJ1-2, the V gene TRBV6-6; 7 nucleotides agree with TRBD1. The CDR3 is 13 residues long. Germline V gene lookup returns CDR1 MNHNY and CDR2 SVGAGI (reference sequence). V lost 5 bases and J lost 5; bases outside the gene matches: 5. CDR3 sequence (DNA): TGTGCCAGCAGTAAACCGACAGGGTATGGCTACACCTTC. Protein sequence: CASSKPTGYGYTF.

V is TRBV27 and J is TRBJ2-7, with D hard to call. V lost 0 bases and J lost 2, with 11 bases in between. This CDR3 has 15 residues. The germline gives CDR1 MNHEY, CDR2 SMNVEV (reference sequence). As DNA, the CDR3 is TGTGCCAGCAGTTTATCGTGGGTAGTAGCCTACGAGCAGTACTTC. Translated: CASSLSWVVAYEQYF.

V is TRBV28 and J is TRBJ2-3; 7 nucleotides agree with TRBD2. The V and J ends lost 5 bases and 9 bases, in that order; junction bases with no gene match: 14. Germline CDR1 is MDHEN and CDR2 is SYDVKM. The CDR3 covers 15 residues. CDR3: CASSTRDYLRGTQYF. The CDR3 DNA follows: TGTGCCAGCAGTACGCGGGACTATCTTCGGGGGACGCAGTATTTT. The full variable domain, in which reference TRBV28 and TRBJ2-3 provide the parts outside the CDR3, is DVKVTQSSRYLVKRTGEKVFLECVQDMDHENMFWYRQDPGLGLRLIYFSYDVKMKEKGDIPEGYSVSREKKERFSLILESASTNQTSMYLCASSTRDYLRGTQYFGPGTRLTVL.

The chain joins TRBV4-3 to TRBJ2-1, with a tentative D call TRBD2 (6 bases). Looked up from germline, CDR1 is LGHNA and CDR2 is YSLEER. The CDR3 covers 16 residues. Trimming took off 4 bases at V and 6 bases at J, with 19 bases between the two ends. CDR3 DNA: TGCGCCAGCAGCCCGTTTAGGCCCGGGAGCGGCAATGAGCAGTTCTTC. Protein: CASSPFRPGSGNEQFF.

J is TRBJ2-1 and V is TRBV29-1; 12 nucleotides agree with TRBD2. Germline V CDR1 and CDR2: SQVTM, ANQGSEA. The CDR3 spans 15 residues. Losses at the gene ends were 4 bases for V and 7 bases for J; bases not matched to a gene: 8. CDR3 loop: CSVGATSGSLNEQFF. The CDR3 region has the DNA TGCAGCGTTGGGGCGACTAGCGGGAGTCTAAATGAGCAGTTCTTC.

The CDR3 reads CASSLGGVNGMNTEAFF. The CDR3 DNA reads as TGTGCCAGCAGCTTAGGGGGGGTGAACGGGATGAACACTGAAGCTTTCTTT. The rearrangement uses TRBV11-2 and TRBJ1-1; a possible D gene is TRBD1 (5 bases). The germline gives CDR1 SGHAT, CDR2 FQNNGV. Trimming pared 1 base from V and 0 bases from J, leaving 15 bases between. The CDR3 spans 17 residues.